A single sample is the source of the 31 T cell receptor beta chains below, sequenced in a study of CD8+ T cells in alopecia areata. After pooling, cutaneous lymph node cells were sorted with CD4, CD8alpha, NKG2D, NKG2ACE and other markers. Investigators isolated RNA and reverse transcribed it into cDNA to act as the sequencing template. Clones were sequenced by immunoSEQ multiplex PCR, and TCRdb holds only the in-frame ones, with some missing. The sample has under 350,000 clones, none seen only once. Sequenced sample: CD4+ T cells sorted from a lymph node. The source of these receptors is a C3H/HeJ mouse with alopecia areata. These mice share the MHC haplotype H2-k.

Comment on this clone: Gene labels here are mouse ones. The CDR3 end falls 4 residues outside the read, so it is completed with the germline J gene. The same CDR3 also results from other DNA sequences found in this sample. The chain has TRBV19 and TRBJ2-3, with 9 positions matching TRBD1. This CDR3 spans 15 amino acids. The ends lost 2 bases at V and 0 bases at J; junction bases unmatched: 1. Germline V lookup: CDR1 FNHDT, CDR2 SITEND (reference sequence). The CDR3 is CASSMGQGSAETLYF. CDR3 DNA (partial): TGTGCCAGCAGTATGGGACAGGGTAGTGCAGAA.

This clone was recorded a few times. Gene names are mouse gene names. The CDR3 end is not reached by the read, which stops 4 residues before it; the germline J gene fills it in. The genes are TRBV13-3 and TRBJ1-1; TRBD1 is a possible D gene (6 bases). The length of the CDR3 is 13 residues. V was cut by 1 base and J by 4 bases, with 8 bases left in between. Germline CDR1 reads NNHDY; CDR2 reads SYVADS. The sequenced part of the CDR3 DNA is TGTGCCAGCAGTGATTCCAGGGGCACA. Translation: CASSDSRGT. The whole CDR3 sequence reads CASSDSRGTEVFF.

Only a few counts were recorded for this clone. Gene and germline names: mouse. The read halts 4 residues ahead of the CDR3 end, with the missing end drawn from the germline J gene. The chain employs TRBV19 and TRBJ2-1; no definite D call. Germline V gene data show CDR1 as FNHDT and CDR2 as SITEND (reference sequence). Trimming removed 4 bases at V and 3 bases at J, with 8 bases between. This CDR3 comprises 13 residues. CDR3 sequence reads: CASSHKSYAEQFF. The CDR3 DNA, read in part, is TGTGCCAGCAGTCACAAAAGCTATGCT.

As to this clone: The gene symbols are mouse symbols. The read is 4 residues too short to cover the CDR3 end, so that end is filled in from the germline J gene. V is TRBV13-2 and J is TRBJ2-1; no firm D call. The CDR3 is 15 amino acids. V shed 5 bases and J shed 0 bases, with 12 bases lying between them. The germline V gene has CDR1 NNHNN and CDR2 SYGAGS (reference sequence). The sequenced CDR3 bases are TGTGCCAGCGGCGCTCCAGGCCTTAACTATGCT. Residues: CASGAPGLNYA. The whole CDR3 region reads CASGAPGLNYAEQFF.

This clone was recorded a few times. Mouse germline and gene names are used. The CDR3 goes on 4 residues after the read ends, and that part is filled in from the germline J gene. The rearrangement links TRBV19 to TRBJ2-7; a weak D match, TRBD1 (5 bases). The germline V gene has CDR1 FNHDT and CDR2 SITEND (reference sequence). The CDR3 extends over 13 amino acids. With 7 bases removed from V and 2 bases from J, the gap between germline ends came to 13 bases. The sequenced CDR3 bases are TGTGCCAGCGGTAACCCGGACACCTAT. The encoded protein is CASGNPDTY. The CDR3 in full is CASGNPDTYEQYF.

On this clone: Gene labels here are mouse ones. Read data end 4 residues before the CDR3 end; the end is taken from the germline J gene. The chain is built from TRBV19 and TRBJ1-2; the match to TRBD1 covers 7 bases. The CDR3 spans 13 residues. J lost 3 bases, V lost 2 bases, and 1 base had no gene match. The germline V gene encodes CDR1 FNHDT and CDR2 SITEND (reference sequence). The part of the CDR3 DNA that was read is TGTGCCAGCAGTATTGACAGGGACTCC. Protein product: CASSIDRDS. The CDR3 in its entirety is CASSIDRDSDYTF.

In this sample, this clone turned up a few times. Mouse gene names apply. The observed sequence ends 4 residues before the CDR3 terminus, with the missing tail filled in from the germline J gene. The chain uses TRBV19 and TRBJ1-1; 8 bases line up with TRBD1. The CDR3 runs to 14 residues. From germline, CDR1 is FNHDT and CDR2 SITEND (reference sequence). CDR3 residues: CASSKTTGGTEVFF. The sequenced part of the CDR3 DNA is TGTGCCAGCAGTAAAACAACAGGGGGAACA. Using reference TRBV19 and TRBJ1-1 for the parts outside the CDR3, the full variable domain is GGIITQTPKFLIGQEGQKLTLKCQQNFNHDTMYWYRQDSGKGLRLIYYSITENDLQKGDLSEGYDASREKKSSFSLTVTSAQKNEMAVFLCASSKTTGGTEVFFGKGTRLTVV.

About this clone itself: Mouse gene names and germline throughout. The read ends 4 residues before the CDR3 terminus; that terminus is restored from the germline J gene. V gene TRBV13-1 combines with J gene TRBJ2-4; 8 bases fit TRBD2. With V trimmed by 5 bases and J by 1 base, 0 bases remained unmatched. CDR1 NSHNY and CDR2 SYGAGN come from the germline V gene. The length of the CDR3 is 13 residues. The CDR3 DNA, read in part, is TGTGCCAGCAGACTGGGGGGTCAAAAC. It is translated as CASRLGGQN. The entire CDR3 is CASRLGGQNTLYF.

This clone was counted between two and nine times. Gene labels here are mouse ones. The read stops 4 residues short of the end of the CDR3; the missing end is completed from the germline J gene. V gene TRBV3 combines with J gene TRBJ2-3, with a possible D match to TRBD2 (7 bases). Germline assignment: CDR1 SNHLY and CDR2 FYNGKV (reference sequence). V lost 3 bases, J lost 3 bases, and 16 bases lay in between. The CDR3 spans 16 residues. The CDR3 loop reads CASSFNSGGQAETLYF. The sequenced CDR3 bases are TGTGCCAGCAGCTTTAATTCCGGGGGGCAGGCAGAA. Full variable domain (remainder filled in from reference TRBV3 and TRBJ2-3): GPKVLQIPSHQIIDMGQMVTLNCDPVSNHLYFYWYKQILGQQMEFLVNFYNGKVMEKSKLFKDQFSVERPDGSYFTLKIQPTALEDSAVYFCASSFNSGGQAETLYFGSGTRLTVL.

This clone was seen a few times. These gene names are mouse names. The sequence runs out 4 residues before the end of the CDR3; the remainder is reconstructed from the germline J gene. The chain has TRBV13-1 and TRBJ2-5; 9 bases line up with TRBD2. Germline CDR1 NSHNY, CDR2 SYGAGN. This CDR3 spans 14 amino acids. The sequenced CDR3 bases are TGTGCCAGCAGTGCATGGGGGGGCCGAGAC. Translated: CASSAWGGRD. From start to end, the CDR3 is CASSAWGGRDTQYF.

The table lists this clone with a few counts. Genes here carry mouse names. The CDR3 is cut off 4 residues early in the read; its end comes from the germline J gene. Distinct nucleotide sequences in the sample also encode this CDR3. The V call is TRBV19, the J call TRBJ1-2; weak D call: TRBD1 (5 bases). Trimming took off 4 bases at V and 1 base at J, with 8 bases between the two ends. The length of the CDR3 is 13 residues. Per germline, CDR1 FNHDT and CDR2 SITEND (reference sequence). Partial CDR3 DNA: TGTGCCAGCAGTCCAGGACAAAACTCC. The encoded protein is CASSPGQNS. The full CDR3 sequence reads CASSPGQNSDYTF.

Regarding this clone: Gene names are the mouse ones. The read ends 4 residues early relative to the CDR3; the germline J gene fills the gap. This chain links TRBV13-2 with TRBJ1-2; D is possibly TRBD1 (6 bases). The germline CDR1 and CDR2 sequences are NNHNN and SYGAGS (reference sequence). The CDR3 spans 14 residues. V was clipped by 3 bases and J by 0 bases, with 9 bases between them. Partial CDR3 DNA: TGTGCCAGCGGTGTCGGGACACCAAACTCC. This translates into CASGVGTPNS. The whole CDR3 protein is CASGVGTPNSDYTF.

This clone was observed at least ten times. The genes and germline here are from mouse. The CDR3 goes on 4 residues after the read ends, and that part is filled in from the germline J gene. V gene TRBV19 combines with J gene TRBJ2-3; 11 bases map to TRBD2. Trimming at V came to 5 bases and at J to 2 bases, leaving 4 bases not matched to a gene. The germline CDR1 and CDR2 sequences are FNHDT and SITEND (reference sequence). The CDR3 has 15 residues. The part of the CDR3 DNA that was read is TGTGCCAGCAGCCGGGACTGGGGGTTTGCAGAA. It yields the protein CASSRDWGFAE. The entire CDR3 reads CASSRDWGFAETLYF.

On this clone itself: Genes and germline are mouse. The sequence runs out 4 residues before the end of the CDR3; the remainder is reconstructed from the germline J gene. This rearrangement joins TRBV31 to TRBJ2-3, with TRBD2 as a possible D gene (7 bases). With 2 bases removed from V and 0 bases from J, the gap between germline ends came to 12 bases. Germline V lookup: CDR1 GKSSPN, CDR2 SITVG. CDR3 length equals 15 residues. The CDR3 protein is CAWSAGGTSAETLYF. The part of the CDR3 DNA that was read is TGTGCCTGGAGTGCGGGGGGCACTAGTGCAGAA.

Comment on this clone: Germline is not matched at one junction end, which may reflect a read error. The gene names given are mouse names. The missing CDR3 end, 4 residues past where the read stops, is filled in from the germline J gene. The V gene is TRBV17, the J gene TRBJ2-7; D may be TRBD1 (6 bases). The CDR3 consists of 12 residues. Germline V gives CDR1 MNHDT, CDR2 YYDKIL. The sequenced CDR3 bases are TGTGCTAGCAGGAGAGGACAGTAT. It yields the protein CASRRGQY. The whole CDR3 sequence is CASRRGQYEQYF.

This clone was found a few times. Gene names and germline refer to mouse. The DNA ends 4 residues before the CDR3 does, and the rest of the CDR3 is filled in from the germline J gene. V and J are TRBV29 and TRBJ2-4, with a weak D call TRBD1 (6 bases). The CDR3 length is 15 residues. The V end lost 4 bases, the J end lost 0 bases, and 11 bases lay between the germline ends. Germline assignment: CDR1 MSHET and CDR2 SYDVDS. The CDR3 loop reads CASSSLQGSQNTLYF. The sequenced part of the CDR3 DNA is TGTGCTAGCAGTTCCCTACAGGGTAGTCAAAAC.

On this clone: Gene names refer to mouse genes. The read gets to within 4 residues of the CDR3 end, and the germline J gene fills in the rest. Other DNA sequences from this sample encode an identical CDR3 as well. The genes are TRBV5 and TRBJ1-1; no firm D call. The CDR3 has 14 residues. Germline CDR1 and CDR2: LGHNA and YNLKQL (reference sequence). Trimming left V 0 bases short and J 0 bases short, with 5 bases between. Partial CDR3 DNA: TGTGCCAGCAGCCAAGAGACACCAAACACA. Translation gives CASSQETPNT. The whole CDR3 reads CASSQETPNTEVFF.

This clone was picked up a small number of times. Genes here carry mouse names. The read ends 4 residues shy of where the CDR3 ends; the end is completed using the germline J gene. This sample includes further DNA sequences coding for the same CDR3. This rearrangement joins TRBV1 to TRBJ2-5; 9 bases line up with TRBD2. Per the germline V gene, CDR1 is NSQYPW and CDR2 is LRSPGD (reference sequence). The CDR3 runs 15 residues. The CDR3 region is CTCSAEWGGGDTQYF. The covered CDR3 bases are TGCACCTGCAGTGCAGAATGGGGGGGCGGGGAC.

This clone came up a few times. Gene names refer to mouse genes. The read ends 4 residues before the CDR3 terminus; that terminus is restored from the germline J gene. The same CDR3 can be traced to other DNA sequences in this sample. V gene TRBV13-1 combines with J gene TRBJ1-2, with D perhaps TRBD1 (5 bases). This CDR3 has 14 amino acids. The V gene lost 3 bases and the J gene lost 0 bases, with 9 bases spanning the gap. Germline lookup yields CDR1 NSHNY and CDR2 SYGAGN. Incomplete CDR3 DNA: TGTGCCAGCAGTGGGACATTTGCAAACTCC. This gives the protein CASSGTFANS. The whole CDR3 region reads CASSGTFANSDYTF.

This clone appeared a few times. Mouse germline and gene names are used. The read halts 4 residues ahead of the CDR3 end, with the missing end drawn from the germline J gene. The gene calls are TRBV17 and TRBJ2-5, with 7 bases aligning to TRBD2. The CDR3 sequence is 15 residues long. The germline V gene has CDR1 MNHDT and CDR2 YYDKIL. J was trimmed by 3 bases and V by 0 bases; bases with no gene match: 3. The CDR3 spells CASSRDLGEQDTQYF. Incomplete CDR3 DNA: TGTGCTAGCAGTAGAGATCTGGGGGAACAAGAC. The whole variable domain, filled in from reference TRBV17 and TRBJ2-5, reads DTTVKQNPRYKLARVGKPVNLICSQTMNHDTMYWYQKKPNQAPKLLLFYYDKILNREADTFEKFQSSRPNNSFCSLYIGSAGLEYSAMYLCASSRDLGEQDTQYFGPGTRLLVL.

This clone has just a few counts. Genes and germline come from the mouse. The CDR3 end is not reached by the read, which stops 4 residues before it; the germline J gene fills it in. In the same sample, other DNA sequences code for this CDR3. The rearrangement uses TRBV17 and TRBJ2-5; 12 bases match TRBD1. CDR3 length: 14 amino acids. Per germline, CDR1 MNHDT and CDR2 YYDKIL. The part of the CDR3 DNA that was read is TGTGCTAGCAGTAGGGGACAGGGGGCAGAC. As protein: CASSRGQGAD. The whole CDR3 sequence is CASSRGQGADTQYF.

In this sample, this clone turned up a few times. These gene names are mouse names. The CDR3 end is not reached by the read, which stops 4 residues before it; the germline J gene fills it in. This specimen includes other DNA sequences encoding the same CDR3. The chain links TRBV19 to TRBJ1-1, with a possible D match to TRBD1 (5 bases). There are 12 residues in the CDR3. Germline V gene lookup returns CDR1 FNHDT and CDR2 SITEND (reference sequence). The DNA read from the CDR3 is TGTGCCAGCAGTATTCGGGGGGAA. This translates into CASSIRGE. The complete CDR3 protein is CASSIRGEEVFF.

This clone was detected a few times. The genes are named according to mouse. The CDR3 here is CASSTGLGGQDTQYF. The sequenced part of the CDR3 DNA is TGTGCCAGCAGTACGGGACTGGGGGGCCAAGAC. The chain is built from TRBV19 and TRBJ2-5, with 12 bases aligning to TRBD2. The sequence runs out 4 residues before the end of the CDR3; the remainder is reconstructed from the germline J gene. Germline CDR1 reads FNHDT; CDR2 reads SITEND (reference sequence). With V trimmed by 3 bases and J by 2 bases, 1 base remained unmatched. The CDR3 extends over 15 amino acids.

This clone was seen many times. Gene names denote mouse genes. Coverage ceases 4 residues before the CDR3 finishes, and the germline J gene fills in the end. The V gene is TRBV17, the J gene TRBJ2-3, with 7 nucleotides matching TRBD2. Germline lookup yields CDR1 MNHDT and CDR2 YYDKIL. The CDR3 covers 15 residues. V lost 3 bases and J lost 0; bases outside the gene matches: 3. The DNA read from the CDR3 is TGTGCTAGCAGTAGGACTGGGAGGAGTGCAGAA. Translation: CASSRTGRSAE. In full, the CDR3 reads CASSRTGRSAETLYF. Complete variable domain (other parts from reference TRBV17 and TRBJ2-3): DTTVKQNPRYKLARVGKPVNLICSQTMNHDTMYWYQKKPNQAPKLLLFYYDKILNREADTFEKFQSSRPNNSFCSLYIGSAGLEYSAMYLCASSRTGRSAETLYFGSGTRLTVL.

As concerns this clone: Any gene name here is a mouse gene name. The CDR3 end is not reached by the read, which stops 4 residues before it; the germline J gene fills it in. Other nucleotide sequences in the sample specify the same CDR3. The rearrangement links TRBV1 to TRBJ2-2, with a possible D match to TRBD1 (5 bases). The CDR3 sequence is 14 residues long. The germline V gene encodes CDR1 NSQYPW and CDR2 LRSPGD (reference sequence). V lost 3 bases, J lost 2 bases, and 7 bases lay in between. The CDR3 loop reads CTCSAPGNTGQLYF. CDR3 bases read: TGCACCTGCAGTGCTCCAGGGAACACCGGG.

As to this clone: Germline and genes here are mouse. The read is 4 residues too short to cover the CDR3 end, so that end is filled in from the germline J gene. The chain is built from TRBV13-2 and TRBJ2-7, with 7 nucleotides matching TRBD1. The CDR3 loop spans 13 amino acids. Germline CDR1 reads NNHNN; CDR2 reads SYGAGS (reference sequence). CDR3 sequence reads: CASGEDRRYEQYF. CDR3 DNA (partial): TGTGCCAGCGGTGAGGACAGGAGGTAT.

Notes on this clone: Genes and germline come from the mouse. Read data end 4 residues before the CDR3 end; the end is taken from the germline J gene. Additional DNA sequences in this sample encode the identical CDR3. The V call is TRBV13-3, the J call TRBJ2-5, with TRBD1 matching 7 bases. CDR3 length: 12 residues. In germline, CDR1 is NNHDY, CDR2 SYVADS. The CDR3: CASRDRKDTQYF. The covered CDR3 bases are TGTGCCAGCCGGGACAGAAAAGAC.

About this clone itself: A read error may be the cause here, since a much bigger clone is one base away. The germline and genes are mouse ones. The CDR3 end is not reached by the read, which stops 4 residues before it; the germline J gene fills it in. Other DNA sequences from this sample encode an identical CDR3 as well. The rearrangement links TRBV13-3 to TRBJ2-1, with a tentative D call TRBD1 (6 bases). Trimming took 5 bases from V and 4 from J, leaving 10 bases between them. Germline CDR1 is NNHDY and CDR2 is SYVADS. CDR3 length: 13 amino acids. The CDR3 reads CASSRDIYAEQFF. CDR3 DNA (partial): TGTGCCAGCAGCCGGGACATATATGCT.

The table lists this clone with a few counts. All gene names here are mouse names. The read ends 4 residues before the CDR3 terminus; that terminus is restored from the germline J gene. The V gene is TRBV19, the J gene TRBJ2-5; a weak D match, TRBD1 (6 bases). The CDR3 runs to 13 residues. Germline V gives CDR1 FNHDT, CDR2 SITEND (reference sequence). CDR3 DNA (partial): TGTGCCAGCAGTATTTGGACAGATGAC. This codes for CASSIWTDD. The complete CDR3 sequence is CASSIWTDDTQYF.

There are many counts of this clone. Mouse germline and gene names are used. The CDR3 is cut off 4 residues early in the read; its end comes from the germline J gene. The gene calls are TRBV17 and TRBJ1-2, with a possible D match to TRBD1 (5 bases). V was pared by 3 bases and J by 0 bases, with 8 bases between. In germline, CDR1 is MNHDT, CDR2 YYDKIL. The CDR3 sequence is 14 residues long. CDR3 sequence: CASSSRASNSDYTF. CDR3 DNA (partial): TGTGCTAGCAGTAGCAGGGCCTCAAACTCC. Supplemented by reference TRBV17 and TRBJ1-2, the full variable domain reads DTTVKQNPRYKLARVGKPVNLICSQTMNHDTMYWYQKKPNQAPKLLLFYYDKILNREADTFEKFQSSRPNNSFCSLYIGSAGLEYSAMYLCASSSRASNSDYTFGSGTRLLVI.

This clone was counted a few times. Germline and genes here are mouse. The read halts 4 residues ahead of the CDR3 end, with the missing end drawn from the germline J gene. The V and J genes are TRBV13-2 and TRBJ2-2, with TRBD2 matching 9 bases. CDR3 length: 14 residues. The V gene end was trimmed by 6 bases and the J gene end by 1 base; junction bases not matched to a gene: 1. CDR1 is NNHNN, CDR2 SYGAGS, per germline (reference sequence). CDR3 sequence reads: CASATGGNTGQLYF. The sequenced CDR3 bases are TGTGCCAGCGCGACTGGGGGAAACACCGGG.